Sequencing of this TCR beta chain was carried out in a study of post-analysis software for immune sequencing data. This clonotype was found a few times. Its matching antigen is unknown. Study conclusions and caveats: Among about 5 TRBV segments more frequent in patients than controls were TRBV5-6, TRBV5-1 and TRBV20-1. Compared against controls, patients with multiple sclerosis displayed significantly lower normalized Chao1 diversity.

Every TCR beta cDNA library bore unique molecular identifiers. Out of roughly 0.85 to 10 million T cells, roughly 0.5 million cDNA molecules were generated. TCRdb ran MiXCR on the PCR reads and lists one entry per CDR3 protein. The data show around 150,000 distinct CDR3 sequences, about 36% seen once. V shed 1 base and J shed 6 bases, with 13 bases lying between them. The CDR3 runs 15 residues. The material sequenced was blood, taken after autologous hematopoietic stem cell transplantation. The sequence was obtained from a girl aged 5-17 years with multiple sclerosis. The rearrangement links TRBV12-3 or TRBV12-4 to TRBJ2-1, with D unresolved. The CDR3 reads CASSLEQQPFNEQFF. The DNA of the CDR3 is TGTGCCAGCAGTTTAGAACAGCAACCATTCAATGAGCAGTTCTTC.